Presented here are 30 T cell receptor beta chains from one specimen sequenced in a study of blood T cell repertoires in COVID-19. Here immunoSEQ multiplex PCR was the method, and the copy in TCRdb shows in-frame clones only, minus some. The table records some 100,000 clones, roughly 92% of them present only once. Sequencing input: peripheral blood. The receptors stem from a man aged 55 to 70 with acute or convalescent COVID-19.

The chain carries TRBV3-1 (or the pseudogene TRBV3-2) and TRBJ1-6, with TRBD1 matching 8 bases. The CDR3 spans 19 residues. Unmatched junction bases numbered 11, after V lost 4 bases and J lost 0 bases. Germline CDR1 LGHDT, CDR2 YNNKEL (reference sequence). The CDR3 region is CASSRGGQVSSSYNSPLHF. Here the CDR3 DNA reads TGTGCCAGCAGCCGCGGGGGACAGGTATCGAGCTCCTATAATTCACCCCTCCACTTT.

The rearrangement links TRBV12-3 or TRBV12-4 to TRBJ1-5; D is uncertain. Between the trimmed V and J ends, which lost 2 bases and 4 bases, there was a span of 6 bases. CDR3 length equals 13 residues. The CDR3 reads CASSLNRNQPQHF. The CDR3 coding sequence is TGTGCCAGCAGTTTAAATCGTAATCAGCCCCAGCATTTT.

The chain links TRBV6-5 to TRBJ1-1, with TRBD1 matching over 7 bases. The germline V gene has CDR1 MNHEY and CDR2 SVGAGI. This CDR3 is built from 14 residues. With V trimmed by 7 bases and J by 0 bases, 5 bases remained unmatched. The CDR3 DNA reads TGTGCCAGCACCATAACAGGGGTGAACACTGAAGCTTTCTTT. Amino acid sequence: CASTITGVNTEAFF.

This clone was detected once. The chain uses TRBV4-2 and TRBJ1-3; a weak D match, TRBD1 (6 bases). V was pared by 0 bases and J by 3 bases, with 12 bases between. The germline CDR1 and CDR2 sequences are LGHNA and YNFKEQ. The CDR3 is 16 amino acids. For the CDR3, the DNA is TGTGCCAGCAGCCAAGATCCCGGGACAAGTGGAAACACCATATATTTT. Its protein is CASSQDPGTSGNTIYF.

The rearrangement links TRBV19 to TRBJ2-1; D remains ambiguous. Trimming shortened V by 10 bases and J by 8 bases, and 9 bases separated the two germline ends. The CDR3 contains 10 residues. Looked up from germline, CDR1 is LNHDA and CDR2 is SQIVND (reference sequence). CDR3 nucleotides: TGTGCCACCCTCCCCGATGAGCAGTTCTTC. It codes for CATLPDEQFF.

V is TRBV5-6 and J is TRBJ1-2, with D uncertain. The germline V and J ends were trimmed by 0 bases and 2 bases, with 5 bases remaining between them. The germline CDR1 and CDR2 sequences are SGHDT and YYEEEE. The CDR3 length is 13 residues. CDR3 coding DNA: TGTGCCAGCAGCTTGGGGCGGAACTATGGCTACACCTTC. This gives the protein CASSLGRNYGYTF.

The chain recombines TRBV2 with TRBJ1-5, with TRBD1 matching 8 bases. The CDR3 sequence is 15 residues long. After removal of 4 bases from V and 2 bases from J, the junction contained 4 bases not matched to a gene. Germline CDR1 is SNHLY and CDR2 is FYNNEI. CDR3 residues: CASSAGGSGNQPQHF. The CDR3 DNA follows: TGTGCCAGCAGTGCAGGGGGCTCCGGCAATCAGCCCCAGCATTTT.

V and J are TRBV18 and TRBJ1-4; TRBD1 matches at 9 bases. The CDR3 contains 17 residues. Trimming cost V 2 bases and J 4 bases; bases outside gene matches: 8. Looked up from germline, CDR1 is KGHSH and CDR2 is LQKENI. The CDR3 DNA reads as TGTGCCAGCTCACCAAGCCAACAGGGGGCAGTTAATGAAAAACTGTTTTTT. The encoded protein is CASSPSQQGAVNEKLFF.

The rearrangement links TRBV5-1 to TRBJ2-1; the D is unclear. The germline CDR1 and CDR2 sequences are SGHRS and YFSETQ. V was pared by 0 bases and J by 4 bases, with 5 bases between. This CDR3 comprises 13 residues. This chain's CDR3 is CASSLGPYNEQFF. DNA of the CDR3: TGCGCCAGCAGCTTGGGTCCGTACAATGAGCAGTTCTTC.

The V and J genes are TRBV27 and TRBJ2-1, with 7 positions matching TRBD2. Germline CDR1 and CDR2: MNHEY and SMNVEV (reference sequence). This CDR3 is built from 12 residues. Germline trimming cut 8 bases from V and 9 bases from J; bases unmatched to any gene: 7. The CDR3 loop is CASGAGVGEQFF. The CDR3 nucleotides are TGTGCCAGCGGGGCGGGAGTCGGTGAGCAGTTCTTC.

Here the CDR3 reads CASSSSGQFSSYNEQFF. In DNA form, the CDR3 reads TGTGCCAGCAGCTCGTCTGGGCAGTTCAGCTCCTACAATGAGCAGTTCTTC. The chain combines TRBV11-3 with TRBJ2-1; no definite D call. The CDR3 runs 17 residues. CDR1 SGHNT and CDR2 YENEEA come from the germline V gene. The ends were cut back, 4 bases at V and 0 bases at J, with 16 bases in the middle.

CDR3 DNA sequence: TGTGCCAGCAGAGAGACAGGTGATAACTATGGCTACACCTTC. Residues: CASRETGDNYGYTF. The J gene is TRBJ1-2, the V gene TRBV6-5, with a possible D match to TRBD1 (6 bases). The CDR3 consists of 14 residues. The germline V and J ends were trimmed by 6 bases and 1 base, with 12 bases remaining between them. Germline V CDR1 and CDR2: MNHEY, SVGAGI.

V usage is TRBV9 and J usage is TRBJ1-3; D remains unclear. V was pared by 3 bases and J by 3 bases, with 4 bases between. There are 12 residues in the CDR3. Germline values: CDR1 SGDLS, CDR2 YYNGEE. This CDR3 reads CASSAIGNTIYF. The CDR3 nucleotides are TGTGCCAGCAGCGCCATTGGAAACACCATATATTTT.

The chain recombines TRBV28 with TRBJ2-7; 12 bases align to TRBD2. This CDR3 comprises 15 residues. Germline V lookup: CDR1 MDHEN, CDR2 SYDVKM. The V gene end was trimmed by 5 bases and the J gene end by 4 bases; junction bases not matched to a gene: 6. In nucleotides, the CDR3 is TGTGCCAGCAGTCTAGCGGGAGGGCCGAAATACGAGCAGTACTTC. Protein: CASSLAGGPKYEQYF.

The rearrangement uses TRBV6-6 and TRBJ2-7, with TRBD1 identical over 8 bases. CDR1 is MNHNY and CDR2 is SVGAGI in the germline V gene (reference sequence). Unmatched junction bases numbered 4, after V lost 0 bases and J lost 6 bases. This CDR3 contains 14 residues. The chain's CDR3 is CASSYSRDRPEQYV. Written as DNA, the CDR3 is TGTGCCAGCAGTTACTCGCGGGACAGGCCCGAGCAGTACGTC.

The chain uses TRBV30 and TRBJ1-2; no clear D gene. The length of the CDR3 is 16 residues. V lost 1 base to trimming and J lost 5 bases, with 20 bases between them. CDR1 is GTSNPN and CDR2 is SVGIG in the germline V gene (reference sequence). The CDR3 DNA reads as TGTGCCTGGAGTGCCACTAGACCGGCCTCAAGGTATGGCTACACCTTC. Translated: CAWSATRPASRYGYTF.

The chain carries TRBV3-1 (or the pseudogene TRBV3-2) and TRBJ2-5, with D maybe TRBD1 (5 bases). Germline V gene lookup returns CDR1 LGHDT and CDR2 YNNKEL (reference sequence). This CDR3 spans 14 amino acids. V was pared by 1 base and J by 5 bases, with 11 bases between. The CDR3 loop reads CASSQVRQGETQYF. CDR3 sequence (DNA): TGTGCCAGCAGCCAAGTTCGCCAGGGCGAGACCCAGTACTTC.

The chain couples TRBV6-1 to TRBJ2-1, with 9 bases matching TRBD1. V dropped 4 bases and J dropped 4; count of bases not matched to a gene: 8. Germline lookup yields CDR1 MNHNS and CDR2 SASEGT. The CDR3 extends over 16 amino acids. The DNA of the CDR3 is TGTGCCAGCAGTGGGCCCGGGACAGGGATGTACAATGAGCAGTTCTTC. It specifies CASSGPGTGMYNEQFF.

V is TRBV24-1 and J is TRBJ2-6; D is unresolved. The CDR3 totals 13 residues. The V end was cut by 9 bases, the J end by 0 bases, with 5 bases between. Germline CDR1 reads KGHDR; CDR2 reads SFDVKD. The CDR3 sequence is CATLASGANVLTF. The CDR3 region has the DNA TGTGCCACCTTAGCCTCTGGGGCCAACGTCCTGACTTTC.

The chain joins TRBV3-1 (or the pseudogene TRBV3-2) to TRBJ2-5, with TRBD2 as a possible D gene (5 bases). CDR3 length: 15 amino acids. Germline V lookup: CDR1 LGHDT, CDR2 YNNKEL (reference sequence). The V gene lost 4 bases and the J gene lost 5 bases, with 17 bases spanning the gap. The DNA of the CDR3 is TGTGCCAGCAGCCCACGGGGTCGGACCACGGAGACCCAGTACTTC. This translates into CASSPRGRTTETQYF.

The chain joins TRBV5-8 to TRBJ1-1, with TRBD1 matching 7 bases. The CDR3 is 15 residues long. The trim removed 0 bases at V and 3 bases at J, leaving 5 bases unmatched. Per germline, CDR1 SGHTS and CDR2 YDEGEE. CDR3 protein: CASSLGGGRDTEAFF. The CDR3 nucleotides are TGTGCCAGCAGCTTGGGAGGGGGCAGGGACACTGAAGCTTTCTTT. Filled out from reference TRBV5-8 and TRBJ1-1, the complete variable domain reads EAGVTQSPTHLIKTRGQQATLRCSPISGHTSVYWYQQALGLGLQFLLWYDEGEERNRGNFPPRFSGRQFPNYSSELNVNALELEDSALYLCASSLGGGRDTEAFFGQGTRLTVV.

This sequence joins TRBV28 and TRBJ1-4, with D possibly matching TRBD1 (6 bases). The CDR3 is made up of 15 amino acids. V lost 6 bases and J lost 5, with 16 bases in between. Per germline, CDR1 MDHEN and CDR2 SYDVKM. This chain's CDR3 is CASSLHVGGNEKLFF. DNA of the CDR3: TGTGCCAGCAGCCTCCACGTAGGGGGAAATGAAAAACTGTTTTTT.

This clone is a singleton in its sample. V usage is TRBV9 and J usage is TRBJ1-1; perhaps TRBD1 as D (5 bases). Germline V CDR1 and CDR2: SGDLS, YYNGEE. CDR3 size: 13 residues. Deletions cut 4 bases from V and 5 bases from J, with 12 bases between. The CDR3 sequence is CASSYGGGTEAFF. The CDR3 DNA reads TGTGCCAGCAGCTACGGGGGAGGGACTGAAGCTTTCTTT. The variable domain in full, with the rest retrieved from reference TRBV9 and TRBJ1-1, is DSGVTQTPKHLITATGQRVTLRCSPRSGDLSVYWYQQSLDQGLQFLIQYYNGEERAKGNILERFSAQQFPDLHSELNLSSLELGDSALYFCASSYGGGTEAFFGQGTRLTVV.

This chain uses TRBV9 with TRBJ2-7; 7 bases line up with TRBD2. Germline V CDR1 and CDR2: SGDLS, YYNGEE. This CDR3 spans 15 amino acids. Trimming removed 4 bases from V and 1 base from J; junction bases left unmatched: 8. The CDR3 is CASSPGLESSYEQYF. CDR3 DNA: TGTGCCAGCAGCCCCGGACTAGAGAGTTCCTACGAGCAGTACTTC.

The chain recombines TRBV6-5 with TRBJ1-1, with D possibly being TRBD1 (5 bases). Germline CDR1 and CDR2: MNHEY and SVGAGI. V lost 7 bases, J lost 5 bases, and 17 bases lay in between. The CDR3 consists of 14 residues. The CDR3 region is CASIGQGGRTEAFF. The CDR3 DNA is TGTGCCAGCATAGGGCAGGGCGGACGGACTGAAGCTTTCTTT.

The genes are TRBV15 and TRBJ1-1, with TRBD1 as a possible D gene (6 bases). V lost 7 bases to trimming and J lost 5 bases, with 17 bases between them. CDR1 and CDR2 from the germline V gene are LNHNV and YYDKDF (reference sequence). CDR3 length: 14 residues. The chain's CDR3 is CATIQRARGTEAFF. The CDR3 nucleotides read TGTGCCACCATCCAGAGAGCCAGGGGAACTGAAGCTTTCTTT.

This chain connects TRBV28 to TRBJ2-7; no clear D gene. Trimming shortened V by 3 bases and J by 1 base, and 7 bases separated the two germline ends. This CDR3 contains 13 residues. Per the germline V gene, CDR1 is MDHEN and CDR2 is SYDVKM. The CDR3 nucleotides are TGTGCCAGCAGTTTGCTAGGATCCTACGAGCAGTACTTC. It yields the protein CASSLLGSYEQYF.

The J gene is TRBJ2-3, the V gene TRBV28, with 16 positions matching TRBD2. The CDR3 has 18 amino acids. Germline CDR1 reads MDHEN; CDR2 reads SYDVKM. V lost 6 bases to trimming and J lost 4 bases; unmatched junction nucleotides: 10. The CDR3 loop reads CASSPGLAGGPGADTQYF. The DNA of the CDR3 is TGTGCCAGCAGCCCGGGACTAGCGGGAGGGCCGGGCGCAGATACGCAGTATTTT. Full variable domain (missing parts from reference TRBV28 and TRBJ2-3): DVKVTQSSRYLVKRTGEKVFLECVQDMDHENMFWYRQDPGLGLRLIYFSYDVKMKEKGDIPEGYSVSREKKERFSLILESASTNQTSMYLCASSPGLAGGPGADTQYFGPGTRLTVL.

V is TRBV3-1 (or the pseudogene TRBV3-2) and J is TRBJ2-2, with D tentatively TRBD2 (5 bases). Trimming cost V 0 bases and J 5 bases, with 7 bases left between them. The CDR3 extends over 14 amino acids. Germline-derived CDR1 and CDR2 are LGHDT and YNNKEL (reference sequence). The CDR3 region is CASSQEGGTGELFF. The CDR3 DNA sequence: TGTGCCAGCAGCCAAGAGGGCGGGACCGGGGAGCTGTTTTTT.

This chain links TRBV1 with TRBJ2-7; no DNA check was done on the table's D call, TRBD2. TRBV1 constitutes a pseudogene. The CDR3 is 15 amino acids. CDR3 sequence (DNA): TGCACCAGCAGCCCCTTGGGGACTAGTCTCCACGAGCAGTACGTC. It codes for CTSSPLGTSLHEQYV.